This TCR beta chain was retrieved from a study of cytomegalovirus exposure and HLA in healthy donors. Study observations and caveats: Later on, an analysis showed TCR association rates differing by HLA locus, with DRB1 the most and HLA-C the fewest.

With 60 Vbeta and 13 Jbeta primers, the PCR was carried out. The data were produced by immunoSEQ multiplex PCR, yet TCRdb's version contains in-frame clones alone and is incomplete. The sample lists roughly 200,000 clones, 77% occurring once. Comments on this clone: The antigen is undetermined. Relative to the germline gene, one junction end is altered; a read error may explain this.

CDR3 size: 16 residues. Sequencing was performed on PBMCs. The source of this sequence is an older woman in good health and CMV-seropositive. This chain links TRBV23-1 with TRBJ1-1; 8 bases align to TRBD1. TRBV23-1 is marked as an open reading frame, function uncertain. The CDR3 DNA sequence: TGCGCCGGCAGTCGCACCTTGACAGGGGTGGCCACTGAAGCTTTCTTT. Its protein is CAGSRTLTGVATEAFF.